Each of the 26 T cell receptor beta chains below was sequenced from the same sample in a study of response to subunit inactivated influenza vaccine. TCRdb independently ran MiXCR on the RT-PCR reads; one entry per CDR3 protein. Of about 650,000 distinct CDR3 sequences in the sample, approximately 14% were seen once. The sample consisted of PBMCs from blood, taken roughly 12 days after vaccination. The receptor source for this set is a man in his forties or fifties who received an inactivated influenza vaccine.

This clonotype was counted a few times. The chain carries TRBV15 and TRBJ2-5; D is undetermined. This CDR3 is built from 13 residues. V shed 1 base and J shed 1 base, with 4 bases lying between them. Germline V gene sequence: CDR1 LNHNV, CDR2 YYDKDF (reference sequence). The CDR3 region is CATSRGSQETQYF. The CDR3 nucleotides read TGTGCCACCAGCAGAGGATCCCAAGAGACCCAGTACTTC.

The rearrangement links TRBV20-1 to TRBJ2-3; D is ambiguous. Germline V CDR1 and CDR2: DFQATT, SNEGSKA (reference sequence). Deletions cut 2 bases from V and 7 bases from J, with 4 bases between. The CDR3 contains 10 residues. This chain's CDR3 is CSARQNTQYF. CDR3 in DNA: TGCAGTGCTAGACAGAATACGCAGTATTTT.

This clonotype was detected once. The chain links TRBV10-3 to TRBJ2-7; 11 bases are a match to TRBD2. Trimming removed 10 bases from V and 3 bases from J; junction bases left unmatched: 11. The CDR3 contains 15 residues. CDR1 ENHRY and CDR2 SYGVKD come from the germline V gene. The CDR3 sequence is CATLNQLAGVYEQYF. In DNA, the CDR3 is TGTGCCACCCTAAACCAACTAGCGGGAGTCTACGAGCAGTACTTC.

In this sample, this clonotype turned up a few times. CDR3 loop: CSAKAGGAVYEQFF. In DNA form, the CDR3 reads TGCAGTGCAAAGGCAGGGGGGGCCGTCTATGAGCAGTTCTTC. The rearrangement uses TRBV20-1 and TRBJ2-1; D is possibly TRBD1 or TRBD2 (7 bases each). CDR1 DFQATT and CDR2 SNEGSKA come from the germline V gene (reference sequence). V shed 6 bases and J shed 8 bases, with 20 bases lying between them. This CDR3 region has 14 residues.

This clonotype came up many times. The chain joins TRBV4-1 to TRBJ1-5; D possibly corresponds to TRBD1 (5 bases). V lost 2 bases to trimming and J lost 7 bases, with 12 bases between them. The CDR3 is 14 amino acids. CDR1 is MGHRA and CDR2 is YSYEKL in the germline V gene. CDR3 in DNA: TGCGCCAGCAGCCAAAATCAGGGTAACCAGCCCCAGCATTTT. Encoded protein: CASSQNQGNQPQHF.

This clonotype was counted a few times. The V call is TRBV29-1, the J call TRBJ2-1; 9 nucleotides line up with TRBD1. The CDR3 covers 15 residues. Trimming removed 5 bases from V and 7 bases from J; junction bases left unmatched: 12. Looked up from germline, CDR1 is SQVTM and CDR2 is ANQGSEA. Written as DNA, the CDR3 is TGCAGCGTTCCGTTACCGGGACAGGGCCCAAATGAGCAGTTCTTC. Translation: CSVPLPGQGPNEQFF.

This clonotype has just a few counts. The V and J genes are TRBV5-5 and TRBJ1-1; unclear D gene. Between the trimmed V and J ends, which lost 0 bases and 4 bases, there was a span of 7 bases. Germline V gene data show CDR1 as SGHKS and CDR2 as YYEKEE (reference sequence). This CDR3 has 13 amino acids. CDR3 DNA sequence: TGTGCCAGCAGCTTGGATTGGAGCACTGAAGCTTTCTTT. Translation: CASSLDWSTEAFF.

This clonotype was found a few times. The chain uses TRBV20-1 and TRBJ2-7, with D uncertain. Trimming pared 5 bases from V and 2 bases from J, leaving 16 bases between. CDR3 size: 14 residues. CDR1 is DFQATT, CDR2 SNEGSKA, per germline (reference sequence). CDR3 nucleotides: TGCAGTGCTGGCAAGAGGAGCACTACCTACGAGCAGTACTTC. This translates into CSAGKRSTTYEQYF.

This clonotype was counted at least ten times. The V gene is TRBV28, the J gene TRBJ2-7; D is perhaps TRBD1 (6 bases). With 2 bases removed from V and 0 bases from J, the gap between germline ends came to 11 bases. The length of the CDR3 is 15 residues. Germline values: CDR1 MDHEN, CDR2 SYDVKM. DNA of the CDR3: TGTGCCAGCAGTTTAGAGACAGGACACTCCTACGAGCAGTACTTC. Translating gives CASSLETGHSYEQYF. Full variable domain (missing parts from reference TRBV28 and TRBJ2-7): DVKVTQSSRYLVKRTGEKVFLECVQDMDHENMFWYRQDPGLGLRLIYFSYDVKMKEKGDIPEGYSVSREKKERFSLILESASTNQTSMYLCASSLETGHSYEQYFGPGTRLTVT.

The chain has TRBV28 and TRBJ2-1; D gene ambiguous. Trimming removed 4 bases from V and 3 bases from J, with 16 bases in between. Germline-derived CDR1 and CDR2 are MDHEN and SYDVKM. This CDR3 has 16 residues. The CDR3 sequence: CASSSPRVASYNEQFF. The CDR3 DNA reads TGTGCCAGCAGTTCCCCCCGTGTGGCCAGCTACAATGAGCAGTTCTTC.

This clonotype was found many times. The V call is TRBV4-2, the J call TRBJ2-5; 10 nucleotides agree with TRBD2. CDR1 LGHNA and CDR2 YNFKEQ come from the germline V gene. V was clipped by 4 bases and J by 2 bases; unmatched bases: 10. CDR3 length: 17 amino acids. The DNA of the CDR3 is TGTGCCAGCAGCCCTTACCATGCAGCGGGAGGGCAAGAGACCCAGTACTTC. It is translated as CASSPYHAAGGQETQYF.

V and J are TRBV27 and TRBJ1-2, with 9 bases identical to TRBD1. With 1 base clipped from V and 2 bases from J, the junction kept 8 bases outside the gene matches. Germline-derived CDR1 and CDR2 are MNHEY and SMNVEV (reference sequence). The CDR3 is 17 amino acids. CDR3 sequence (DNA): TGTGCCAGCAGTTTATTGTCCCTCGGGACAGGGAACTATGGCTACACCTTC. Protein: CASSLLSLGTGNYGYTF.

This clonotype was seen ten or more times. The chain employs TRBV12-3 or TRBV12-4 and TRBJ2-7; D is tentatively TRBD1 or TRBD2 (5 bases each). The CDR3 runs to 12 residues. With 8 bases removed from V and 1 base from J, the gap between germline ends came to 9 bases. The CDR3 loop reads CASGGSSYEQYF. CDR3 sequence (DNA): TGTGCCAGCGGGGGTTCGTCCTACGAGCAGTACTTC.

The chain employs TRBV6-1 and TRBJ2-7; no definite D call. Germline V CDR1 and CDR2: MNHNS, SASEGT. The CDR3 spans 14 residues. Trimming removed 2 bases from V and 4 bases from J, with 12 bases in between. DNA of the CDR3: TGTGCCAGCAGTGAATCTCTCCTTCGGTACGAGCAGTACTTC. Its protein is CASSESLLRYEQYF.

CDR3 DNA: TGCAGTGCTAGACAGCTAAGAGAGCAGTTCTTC. Protein: CSARQLREQFF. This sequence joins TRBV20-1 and TRBJ2-1; no clear D gene. CDR3 length equals 11 residues. CDR1 and CDR2 from the germline V gene are DFQATT and SNEGSKA (reference sequence). Between the trimmed V and J ends, which lost 2 bases and 10 bases, there was a span of 9 bases.

There are a few counts of this clonotype. This sequence joins TRBV6-1 and TRBJ2-3, with 8 positions matching TRBD2. Per germline, CDR1 MNHNS and CDR2 SASEGT. The ends lost 6 bases at V and 2 bases at J; junction bases unmatched: 10. This CDR3 spans 16 amino acids. In DNA form, the CDR3 reads TGTGCCAGCAGGCCCACTAGCGGCGGCACCACAGATACGCAGTATTTT. The encoded protein is CASRPTSGGTTDTQYF.

This clonotype came up a few times. In DNA form, the CDR3 reads TGCAGTGCTAGACCCCGGGACTCGCCCACGAACACCGGGGAGCTGTTTTTT. Its translation is CSARPRDSPTNTGELFF. This sequence joins TRBV20-1 and TRBJ2-2, with D perhaps matching TRBD2 (6 bases). CDR3 length: 17 amino acids. Germline CDR1 reads DFQATT; CDR2 reads SNEGSKA (reference sequence). V lost 2 bases and J 0 bases, leaving 16 bases between the germline ends.

CDR3 sequence (DNA): TGCAGTGCTAGATCCCAAGGGACCTTAAATTCGGATGAGCAGTTCTTC. It codes for CSARSQGTLNSDEQFF. The V call is TRBV20-1, the J call TRBJ2-1; D tentatively reads TRBD1 or TRBD2 (5 bases each). Germline lookup yields CDR1 DFQATT and CDR2 SNEGSKA (reference sequence). The V end was cut by 2 bases, the J end by 8 bases, with 22 bases between. This CDR3 comprises 16 residues.

The chain couples TRBV3-1 to TRBJ2-5; 7 bases agree with TRBD2. Germline V CDR1 and CDR2: LGHDT, YNNKEL (reference sequence). J was trimmed by 1 base and V by 7 bases; bases with no gene match: 15. This CDR3 spans 17 amino acids. Here the CDR3 reads CASTVWEGFFLQETQYF. CDR3 DNA sequence: TGTGCCAGCACGGTCTGGGAGGGCTTCTTCCTCCAAGAGACCCAGTACTTC.

Only a few counts were recorded for this clonotype. This chain uses TRBV29-1 with TRBJ2-2, with 10 bases fitting TRBD1. CDR1 and CDR2 from the germline V gene are SQVTM and ANQGSEA. V was pared by 5 bases and J by 4 bases, with 7 bases of the junction left unmatched. There are 15 residues in the CDR3. CDR3 protein: CSVLGGQGTTGELFF. The CDR3 coding sequence is TGCAGCGTTTTGGGGGGACAGGGGACCACCGGGGAGCTGTTTTTT.

The sample holds a few counts of this clonotype. The chain has TRBV6-1 and TRBJ1-2, with 8 nucleotides matching TRBD1. With 0 bases clipped from V and 8 bases from J, the junction kept 5 bases outside the gene matches. Germline V gene lookup returns CDR1 MNHNS and CDR2 SASEGT. This CDR3 is built from 14 residues. The CDR3, as DNA: TGTGCCAGCAGTGAAGCCCTGACAGGGGCCGGCTACACCTTC. The encoded protein is CASSEALTGAGYTF.

The chain combines TRBV29-1 with TRBJ1-2, with a possible D match to TRBD1 (5 bases). V shed 5 bases and J shed 8 bases, with 21 bases lying between them. The CDR3 is 14 residues long. The germline V gene encodes CDR1 SQVTM and CDR2 ANQGSEA. CDR3: CSVSDGTTSGGYTF. Here the CDR3 DNA reads TGCAGCGTTAGCGACGGGACTACGTCTGGGGGCTACACCTTC.

Written as DNA, the CDR3 is TGTGCCAGCAGAGCCGGGACTAGCGGGAGCAATGAGCAGTTCTTC. Protein product: CASRAGTSGSNEQFF. V and J are TRBV2 and TRBJ2-1; 14 bases are shared with TRBD2. V was pared by 6 bases and J by 6 bases, with 4 bases of the junction left unmatched. The CDR3 runs 15 residues. CDR1 and CDR2 from the germline V gene are SNHLY and FYNNEI.

V is TRBV30 and J is TRBJ1-6; D remains ambiguous. V was shortened by 3 bases and J by 6 bases, with 6 bases between the two germline ends. CDR3 size: 12 residues. CDR1 GTSNPN and CDR2 SVGIG come from the germline V gene (reference sequence). CDR3 sequence (DNA): TGTGCCTGGAGCTATACTAATTCACCCCTCCACTTT. Translation gives CAWSYTNSPLHF.

This clonotype was picked up many times. The chain links TRBV10-3 to TRBJ2-7; D uncertain. There are 11 residues in the CDR3. The germline V gene encodes CDR1 ENHRY and CDR2 SYGVKD. V was cut by 4 bases and J by 3 bases, with 4 bases left in between. The CDR3 DNA reads TGTGCCATCAGTGGGGACTACGAGCAGTACTTC. Translated: CAISGDYEQYF.

V usage is TRBV7-2 and J usage is TRBJ2-3; 9 nucleotides line up with TRBD2. The germline gives CDR1 SGHTA, CDR2 FQGNSA. After removal of 4 bases from V and 4 bases from J, the junction contained 9 bases not matched to a gene. The CDR3 runs 16 residues. CDR3 coding DNA: TGTGCCAGCAGCTCTCTAGCGGGGCGCCTGGCAGATACGCAGTATTTT. It translates to CASSSLAGRLADTQYF.